Below, 10 T cell receptor beta chains from the same sample are listed, as sequenced in a study of T-cell reconstitution after alpha-beta-depleted transplantation in children. Preparation of the TCRbeta library used unique molecular identifiers. TCRdb recomputed calls from the PCR reads with MiXCR, one row per CDR3 protein. There are around 250,000 distinct CDR3 sequences in the sample; about a tenth occur only once, and 9.5% to 13% lies in the top ten. The sequenced sample was PBMCs from the stem cell graft donor, obtained from the stem cell graft. The receptors come from a human donor who donated a stem cell graft to a child with SCID.

A note on this clonotype: A much larger clone lies a single base off, so this may be a read error. The chain uses TRBV21-1 and TRBJ2-2; TRBD1, the D gene given by the table, was not confirmed from the DNA. TRBV21-1 is flagged as a pseudogene. CDR3 length: 15 amino acids. The CDR3: CASSKKDSGEGKLFF. The CDR3 nucleotides read TGTGCCAGCAGCAAGAAGGACAGTGGTGAAGGGAAGCTGTTTTTT.

This clonotype was seen only a few times. The chain recombines TRBV5-1 with TRBJ1-2; 9 bases are a match to TRBD1. CDR3 size: 14 residues. V gave up 0 bases and J gave up 8 bases; unmatched junction bases: 5. In germline, CDR1 is SGHRS, CDR2 YFSETQ. The CDR3 protein is CASSLDRGLRGYTF. The CDR3, as DNA: TGCGCCAGCAGCTTGGACAGGGGGCTGCGGGGCTACACCTTC.

Many counts were recorded for this clonotype. The V and J genes are TRBV25-1 and TRBJ2-6; D may be TRBD2 (5 bases). The ends were cut back, 5 bases at V and 0 bases at J, with 11 bases in the middle. The CDR3 totals 16 residues. Germline loops: CDR1 MGHDK, CDR2 SYGVNS. CDR3 nucleotide sequence: TGTGCCAGCAGTAAGAACGAGGGCTCTGGGGCCAACGTCCTGACTTTC. This gives the protein CASSKNEGSGANVLTF.

This clonotype was counted a few times. This chain connects TRBV20-1 to TRBJ2-3; 7 bases match TRBD2. Unmatched junction bases numbered 5, after V lost 1 base and J lost 1 base. Germline V gene data show CDR1 as DFQATT and CDR2 as SNEGSKA (reference sequence). CDR3 size: 15 residues. The CDR3 nucleotides are TGCAGTGCTAGAGGGGGAGGGTTTCGCACAGATACGCAGTATTTT. Its protein is CSARGGGFRTDTQYF.

This clonotype came up many times. This sequence joins TRBV2 and TRBJ2-4, with D possibly TRBD1 on 6 matching bases. The germline V gene encodes CDR1 SNHLY and CDR2 FYNNEI. V was trimmed by 8 bases and J by 5 bases, leaving 7 bases between them. The CDR3 is 11 residues long. CDR3 DNA sequence: TGTGCCAGCGCAGGGGAAAACATTCAGTACTTC. Translating gives CASAGENIQYF.

Only a few counts were recorded for this clonotype. The chain employs TRBV5-1 and TRBJ2-7, with D maybe TRBD1 (6 bases). Germline V gene data show CDR1 as SGHRS and CDR2 as YFSETQ. Trimming removed 1 base at V and 6 bases at J, with 17 bases between. The CDR3 covers 15 residues. The CDR3 reads CASSLNRAPVGEQYF. In DNA form, the CDR3 reads TGCGCCAGCAGCTTGAACAGGGCCCCCGTTGGCGAGCAGTACTTC. The entire variable domain, with the rest obtained from reference TRBV5-1 and TRBJ2-7, is as follows: KAGVTQTPRYLIKTRGQQVTLSCSPISGHRSVSWYQQTPGQGLQFLFEYFSETQRNKGNFPGRFSGRQFSNSRSEMNVSTLELGDSALYLCASSLNRAPVGEQYFGPGTRLTVT.

The V call is TRBV25-1, the J call TRBJ2-2, with a possible D match to TRBD1 (5 bases). V lost 6 bases, J lost 4 bases, and 15 bases lay in between. CDR1 MGHDK and CDR2 SYGVNS come from the germline V gene. The CDR3 extends over 15 amino acids. As DNA, the CDR3 is TGTGCCAGCAGACGTAACAGGATCGGCACCGGGGAGCTGTTTTTT. This gives the protein CASRRNRIGTGELFF.

The chain recombines TRBV5-1 with TRBJ1-1, with a weak D call TRBD1 (5 bases). This CDR3 contains 18 residues. Germline V CDR1 and CDR2: SGHRS, YFSETQ. V gave up 3 bases and J gave up 1 base, with 22 bases separating them. For the CDR3, the DNA is TGCGCCAGCAGCTCCTACCCGGGACGCCTCACGACGAACACTGAAGCTTTCTTT. This gives the protein CASSSYPGRLTTNTEAFF.

The sample holds a few counts of this clonotype. The rearrangement joins TRBV5-1 to TRBJ2-5, with 8 bases fitting TRBD1. The CDR3 has 14 amino acids. V lost 4 bases, J lost 4 bases, and 6 bases stayed unmatched. Germline CDR1 reads SGHRS; CDR2 reads YFSETQ. CDR3 amino acids: CASSRGQGPETQYF. The CDR3 DNA reads as TGCGCCAGCAGCCGAGGACAGGGTCCAGAGACCCAGTACTTC.

This clonotype has more than one count but fewer than ten. The chain couples TRBV7-2 to TRBJ2-6; 7 bases line up with TRBD1. The CDR3 contains 15 residues. With V trimmed by 5 bases and J by 4 bases, 5 bases remained unmatched. Germline V gene lookup returns CDR1 SGHTA and CDR2 FQGNSA. The CDR3 nucleotides read TGTGCCAGCAGCAAGACAGGGCCCGGGGCCAACGTCCTGACTTTC. Protein sequence: CASSKTGPGANVLTF.